A selection of T cell receptor beta chains follows, all from one sample in a study of cytomegalovirus exposure and HLA in healthy donors. Assay used: immunoSEQ multiplex PCR; TCRdb lists only in-frame clones, some missing. The sample holds 100,000 to 150,000 clones, around 70% seen once. Sequences were obtained from PBMCs. These receptor sequences come from a man in his forties in good health and CMV-seropositive. The CDR3 runs from the conserved cysteine through the conserved F or W. A D gene is named only where the DNA matches it firmly. Clone size is given for some rows only: seen once, a few or many times, or a class if the clone is expanded.

TRBJ1-2,TRBV27,-,-,CASSSRDKYYGYTF,TGTGCCAGCAGTTCCCGGGACAAGTACTATGGCTACACCTTC
TRBJ1-5,TRBV4-1,-,TRBD1,CASSPGQGDNQPQHF,TGCGCCAGCAGCCCGGGACAGGGGGACAATCAGCCCCAGCATTTT
TRBJ2-2,TRBV2,-,-,CASAQRRLANTGELFF,TGTGCCAGCGCGCAGAGGAGGCTAGCGAACACCGGGGAGCTGTTTTTT
TRBJ1-3,TRBV28,-,-,CASSLMGDSGNTIYF,TGTGCCAGCAGTTTGATGGGAGACTCTGGAAACACCATATATTTT
TRBJ1-5,TRBV10-3,-,-,CATRGRGGQPQHF,TGTGCCACCCGGGGCAGGGGTGGCCAGCCCCAGCATTTT
TRBJ2-4,TRBV2,-,TRBD2,CASRGTSGGGYIQYF,TGTGCCAGCAGGGGGACTAGCGGGGGGGGGTACATTCAGTACTTC
TRBJ1-3,TRBV30,-,TRBD1,CAYKTGEDTIYF,TGTGCCTATAAGACAGGGGAGGACACCATATATTTT
TRBJ2-2,TRBV5-4,few,TRBD2,CASSLAPSGGTGELFF,TGTGCCAGCAGCTTGGCTCCTAGCGGGGGGACCGGGGAGCTGTTTTTT
TRBJ2-5,TRBV7-3,few,-,CASSSRYGKTQYF,TGTGCCAGCAGCTCCAGATACGGGAAGACCCAGTACTTC
TRBJ2-7,TRBV30,-,-,CAWSGGLSTYEQYF,TGTGCCTGGAGTGGAGGGCTCAGTACCTACGAGCAGTACTTC
TRBJ2-5,TRBV5-6,-,-,CASSLATGMQETQYF,TGTGCCAGCAGCTTGGCTACGGGTATGCAAGAGACCCAGTACTTC
TRBJ1-2,TRBV5-5,-,TRBD1,CASSLGTGGNYGYTF,TGTGCCAGCAGCTTAGGGACAGGGGGCAACTATGGCTACACCTTC
TRBJ1-5,TRBV9,-,-,CASSPGRNQPQHF,TGTGCCAGCAGCCCCGGTCGCAATCAGCCCCAGCATTTT
TRBJ2-5,TRBV5-1,-,-,CASSTGRNQETQYF,TGCGCCAGCAGCACTGGGCGTAATCAAGAGACCCAGTACTTC
TRBJ1-6,TRBV10-2,-,TRBD1,CASSADRDSPLHF,TGCGCCAGCAGTGCGGACAGGGACTCACCCCTCCACTTT
TRBJ2-7,TRBV6-5,-,TRBD1,CASGTGQHTYEQYF,TGTGCCAGCGGGACGGGACAGCATACCTACGAGCAGTACTTC
TRBJ1-2,TRBV6-6,-,TRBD1,CASRGQAYGYTF,TGTGCCAGCAGAGGACAGGCCTATGGCTACACCTTC
TRBJ2-2,TRBV5-4,-,-,CASSPEVTGELFF,TGTGCCAGCAGCCCCGAGGTCACCGGGGAGCTGTTTTTT